The text below deals with one T cell receptor beta chain. The sample comes from a study of control samples from healthy donors and cancer patients. The germline CDR1 and CDR2 sequences are MGHRA and YSYEKL. V lost 0 bases to trimming and J lost 0 bases, with 17 bases between them. The CDR3 has 18 residues. TCRdb's table, derived via immunoSEQ multiplex PCR, lists solely in-frame clones and lacks some. Among around 90,000 clones listed, more than 75% were seen once. The rearrangement uses TRBV4-1 and TRBJ1-2, with D unclear. This clonotype originated in a man aged 25 to 40 in good health. Source material: blood. The CDR3 sequence is CASSQDFGPGQANYGYTF. CDR3 DNA: TGCGCCAGCAGCCAAGATTTTGGACCGGGCCAAGCTAACTATGGCTACACCTTC.